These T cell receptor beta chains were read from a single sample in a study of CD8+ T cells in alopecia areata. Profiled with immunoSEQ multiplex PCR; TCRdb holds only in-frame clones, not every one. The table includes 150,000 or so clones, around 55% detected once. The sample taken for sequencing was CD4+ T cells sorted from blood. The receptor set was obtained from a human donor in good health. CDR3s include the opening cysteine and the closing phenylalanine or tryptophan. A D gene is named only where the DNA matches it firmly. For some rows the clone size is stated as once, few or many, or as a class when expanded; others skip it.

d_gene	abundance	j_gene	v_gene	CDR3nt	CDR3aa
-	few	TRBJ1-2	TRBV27	TGTGCCAGCAGCAGAGGGAACTATGGCTACACCTTC	CASSRGNYGYTF
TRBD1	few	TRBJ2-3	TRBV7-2	TGTGCCAGCACCGACAGGGGGGAGACAGATACGCAGTATTTT	CASTDRGETDTQYF
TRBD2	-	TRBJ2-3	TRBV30	TGTGCCTGGAGTGTACAAGCGGGAGCTACAGATACGCAGTATTTT	CAWSVQAGATDTQYF
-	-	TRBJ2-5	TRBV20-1	TGCAGTGCCCCTGCGAGAGAGACCCAGTACTTC	CSAPARETQYF
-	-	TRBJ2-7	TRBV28	TGTGCCAGCAGTTTCACCGGACTGAAATCCTACGAGCAGTACTTC	CASSFTGLKSYEQYF
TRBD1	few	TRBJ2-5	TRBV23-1	TGCGCCAGCAGCAGGGGGCGCGGGGAGACCCAGTACTTC	CASSRGRGETQYF
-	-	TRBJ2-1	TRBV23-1	TGCGCCAGCCCTTACGGAGCGGTCGTAGGGCAGTTCTTC	CASPYGAVVGQFF
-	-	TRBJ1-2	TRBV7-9	TGTGCCAGCAGCCCCCCCGGCGGCGGCTACACCTTC	CASSPPGGGYTF
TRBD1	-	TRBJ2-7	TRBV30	TGTGCCTCCCAACGACAGGGCGCCTACGAGCAGTACTTC	CASQRQGAYEQYF
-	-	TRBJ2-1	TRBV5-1	TGCGCCAGCAGCTTAAGGACTTATGAGCAGTTCTTC	CASSLRTYEQFF
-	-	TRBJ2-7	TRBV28	TGTGCCAGCAGGGGGACCGGGACCGGTTACGAGCAGTACTTC	CASRGTGTGYEQYF
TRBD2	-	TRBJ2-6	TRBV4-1	TGCGCCAGCAGCCACGCGGGGGCTGGGGCCAACGTCCTGACTTTC	CASSHAGAGANVLTF
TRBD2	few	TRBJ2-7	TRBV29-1	TGCAGCACCGGGAGGGCGGGAGCCTCCTACGAGCAGTACTTC	CSTGRAGASYEQYF
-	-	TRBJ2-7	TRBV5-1	TGCGCCAGCAGGCTGGGAGGGGGACAGATCTACGAGCAGTACTTC	CASRLGGGQIYEQYF
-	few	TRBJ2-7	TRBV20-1	TGCAGCGTCGGGCAGTCCGGGCAGTACTTC	CSVGQSGQYF
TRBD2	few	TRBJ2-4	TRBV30	TGTGCCTGGAGTGGGGATAGGACTAGCGGGAGTCGGGCCAAAAACATTCAGTACTTC	CAWSGDRTSGSRAKNIQYF
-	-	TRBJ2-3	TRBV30	TGTGCCTCAAGTCGTAGGACAGATACGCAGTATTTT	CASSRRTDTQYF
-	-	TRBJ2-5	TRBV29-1	TGCAGCGTTGGCGGGGCTACCGGGAGTCAAGAGACCCAGTACTTC	CSVGGATGSQETQYF